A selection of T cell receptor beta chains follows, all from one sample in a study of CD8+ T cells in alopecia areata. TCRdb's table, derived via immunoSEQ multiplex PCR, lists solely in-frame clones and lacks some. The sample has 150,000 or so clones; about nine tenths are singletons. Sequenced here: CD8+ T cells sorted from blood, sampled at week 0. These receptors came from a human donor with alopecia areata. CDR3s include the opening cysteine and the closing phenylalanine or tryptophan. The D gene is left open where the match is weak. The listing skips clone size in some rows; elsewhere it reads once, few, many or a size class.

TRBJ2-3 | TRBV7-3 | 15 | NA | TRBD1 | CASSSTGGITDTQYF | TGTGCCAGCAGCTCCACAGGGGGAATCACAGATACGCAGTATTTT
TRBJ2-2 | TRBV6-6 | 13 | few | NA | CASRRRATGELFF | TGTGCCAGCAGACGTCGAGCCACCGGGGAGCTGTTTTTT
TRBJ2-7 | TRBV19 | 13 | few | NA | CASSIGPEYEQYF | TGTGCCAGTAGTATCGGGCCCGAATACGAGCAGTACTTC
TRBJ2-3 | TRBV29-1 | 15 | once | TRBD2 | CSVEGGLAGVDTQYF | TGCAGCGTTGAAGGAGGACTAGCGGGGGTTGATACGCAGTATTTT
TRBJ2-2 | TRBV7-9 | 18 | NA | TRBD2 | CASRSTSGRAPGTGELFF | TGTGCCAGCAGATCTACTAGCGGGAGGGCCCCGGGCACCGGGGAGCTGTTTTTT
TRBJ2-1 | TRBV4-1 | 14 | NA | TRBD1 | CASSHGQVNNEQFF | TGCGCCAGCAGCCATGGACAGGTTAACAATGAGCAGTTCTTC
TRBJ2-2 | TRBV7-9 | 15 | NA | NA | CASSLEFPRSGELFF | TGTGCCAGCAGCTTAGAATTCCCTCGAAGCGGGGAGCTGTTTTTT
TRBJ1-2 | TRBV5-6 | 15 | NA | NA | CASSLGAVGENGYTF | TGTGCCAGCAGCTTGGGGGCCGTGGGGGAGAATGGCTACACCTTC
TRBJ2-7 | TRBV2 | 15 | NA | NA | CASSEFQGTTYEQYF | TGTGCCAGCAGTGAGTTTCAGGGTACTACCTACGAGCAGTACTTC
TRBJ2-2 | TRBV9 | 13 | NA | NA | CASSGTGTGELFF | TGTGCCAGCAGCGGAACAGGGACTGGGGAGCTGTTTTTT
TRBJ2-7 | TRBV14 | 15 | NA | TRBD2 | CASSQGASGSYEQYF | TGTGCCAGCAGCCAGGGCGCTAGCGGGAGCTACGAGCAGTACTTC
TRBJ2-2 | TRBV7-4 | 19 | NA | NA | CASSPRRFSEGAGTGELFF | TGTGCCAGCAGCCCACGGCGGTTCTCGGAGGGTGCGGGCACCGGGGAGCTGTTTTTT
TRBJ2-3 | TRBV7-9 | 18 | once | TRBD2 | CASSFRPQAGVLRDTQYF | TGTGCCAGCAGCTTCAGACCCCAAGCGGGGGTACTGCGGGATACGCAGTATTTT
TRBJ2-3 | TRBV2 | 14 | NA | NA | CASSAGVGTDTQYF | TGTGCCAGCAGTGCAGGGGTAGGCACAGATACGCAGTATTTT
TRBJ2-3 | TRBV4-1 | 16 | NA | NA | CASSMPGADLTDTQYF | TGCGCCAGCAGCATGCCCGGGGCAGATCTCACAGATACGCAGTATTTT
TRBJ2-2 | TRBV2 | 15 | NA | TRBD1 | CASSPGTVNTGELFF | TGTGCCAGCAGTCCCGGGACAGTAAACACCGGGGAGCTGTTTTTT
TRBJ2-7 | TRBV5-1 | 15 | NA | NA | CASSFDLGAGNEQYF | TGCGCCAGCAGCTTTGATCTGGGGGCGGGCAACGAGCAGTACTTC
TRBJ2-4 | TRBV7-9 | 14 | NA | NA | CASSLDAFTNIQYF | TGTGCCAGCAGCTTAGATGCGTTTACAAACATTCAGTACTTC
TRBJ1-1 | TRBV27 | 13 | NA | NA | CASSLGSNTEAFF | TGTGCCAGCAGTTTAGGGTCCAACACTGAAGCTTTCTTT
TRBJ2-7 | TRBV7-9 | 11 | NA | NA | CASGRGAEQYF | TGTGCCAGCGGCAGGGGAGCCGAGCAGTACTTC
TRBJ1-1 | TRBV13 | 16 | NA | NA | CASSSTGEGRNTEAFF | TGTGCCAGCAGCTCCACCGGGGAGGGGCGGAACACTGAAGCTTTCTTT
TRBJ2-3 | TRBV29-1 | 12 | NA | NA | CSVADNTDTQYF | TGCAGCGTTGCAGACAACACAGATACGCAGTATTTT
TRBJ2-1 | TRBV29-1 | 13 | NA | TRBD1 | CSVGRGLYGEQFF | TGCAGCGTTGGTAGGGGGCTCTACGGTGAGCAGTTCTTC
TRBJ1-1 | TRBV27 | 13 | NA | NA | CASSSNPDNEAFF | TGTGCCAGCAGTTCCAATCCGGACAATGAAGCTTTCTTT
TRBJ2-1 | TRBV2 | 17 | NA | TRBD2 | CASSRDYWTSNYNEQFF | TGTGCCAGCAGCCGTGATTACTGGACTAGCAATTACAATGAGCAGTTCTTC
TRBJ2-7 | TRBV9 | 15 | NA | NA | CASSVAGSASYEQYF | TGTGCCAGCAGCGTAGCAGGGAGCGCCTCCTACGAGCAGTACTTC
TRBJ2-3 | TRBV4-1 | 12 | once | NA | CASSQGEDTQYF | TGCGCCAGCAGCCAAGGGGAAGATACGCAGTATTTT
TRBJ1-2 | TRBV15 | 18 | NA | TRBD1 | CATSSEFGRDRGDYGYTF | TGTGCCACCAGCAGTGAATTTGGCCGGGACAGGGGTGACTATGGCTACACCTTC
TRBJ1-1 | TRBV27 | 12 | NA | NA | CASSGMNTEAFF | TGTGCCAGCAGTGGGATGAACACTGAAGCTTTCTTT